What follows are 9 T cell receptor delta chains derived from one specimen sequenced in a study of γδ T cells in repeated Plasmodium falciparum infection. Vgamma9/Vdelta2+ and Vdelta2-negative gammadelta T cells were flow-sorted from PBMC for bulk sequencing. TCRdb re-analyzed the multiplex PCR reads via CATT. The table shows about 51,000 delta-chain clones, with about 2% occurring only once. Sequenced material: gamma-delta T cells from blood. These receptor sequences come from a pool of human donors (malaria-infected and uninfected, not separated).

The table lists this clone with many counts. Only one base separates this from a far larger clonotype, so it likely reflects a read error. Other DNA sequences from this sample encode an identical CDR3 as well. V and J are TRAV38-2/DV8 and TRDJ1, with D unresolved. This CDR3 is built from 20 residues. CDR1 and CDR2 from the germline V gene are TSESDYY and QEAYKQQN. The CDR3 here is CAYRRVSPSEGPRYTDKLIF. CDR3 nucleotides: TGTGCCTATAGGAGGGTTTCCCCCTCCGAAGGCCCTCGGTACACCGATAAACTCATCTTT.

This clone appeared a few times. Since a far larger clone is one base different, this is likely a read error. The sample holds other DNA sequences that translate to the same CDR3. The chain employs TRDV1 and TRDJ1; D gene unclear. In the absence of a J gene in TCRdb, the DNA was matched to germline to assign it here. Trimming cost V 2 bases and J 2 bases, with 33 bases left between them. This CDR3 comprises 22 residues. Germline V lookup: CDR1 TSWWSYY, CDR2 QGS. CDR3 protein: CALGEALDLYWAPPRGTDKLIF. CDR3 in DNA: TGTGCTCTTGGGGAAGCCCTGGATTTGTATTGGGCCCCACCACGGGGTACCGATAAACTCATCTTT.

There are a few counts of this clone. It is likely a read error: a sequence one base away is far more abundant. Other nucleotide sequences from this sample produce the same CDR3. V usage is TRDV2 and J usage is TRDJ1; D is ambiguous. TCRdb offers no J gene call, so here the DNA was matched to germline to obtain one. This CDR3 region has 14 residues. Germline values: CDR1 GEAIGNYY, CDR2 EKD. The V gene lost 1 base and the J gene lost 3 bases, with 11 bases spanning the gap. The CDR3 DNA sequence: TGTGCCTGTGACACGGTGGTCCTCGCCGATAAACTCATCTTT. This sequence encodes CACDTVVLADKLIF.

At least ten counts were recorded for this clone. A far more abundant clone sits one base away, making this likely a read error. Within the sample, other DNA sequences also encode this same CDR3. The V gene corresponds to TRDV1; no J gene was called. The CDR3 is 16 amino acids. The germline CDR1 and CDR2 sequences are TSWWSYY and QGS. The CDR3 sequence: CALGEPLWSGSPKLIF. CDR3 DNA sequence: TGTGCTCTTGGGGAACCCCTCTGGAGTGGAAGCCCAAAACTCATCTTC.

This clone was recorded a few times. This sequence is one base from a far larger clone and is likely a read error. The sample carries other DNA sequences with the same CDR3. The genes are TRDV3 and TRDJ1; 8 nucleotides agree with TRDD2. J was trimmed by 1 base and V by 2 bases; bases with no gene match: 12. The CDR3 has 16 residues. The germline V gene encodes CDR1 TVYSNPD and CDR2 GDNSRS (reference sequence). The CDR3 is CAFGPLPKGSTDKLIF. In DNA form, the CDR3 reads TGTGCCTTTGGTCCCCTTCCTAAGGGGTCCACCGATAAACTCATCTTT.

With regard to this clone: The TCRdb protein comes from a much larger clone and disagrees with this DNA's translation at residue 21, likely due to a read error; the protein given here is derived from the DNA. The chain uses TRDV1 and TRDJ1; 9 bases map to TRDD3. Matching the DNA to germline supplied the J gene, which TCRdb does not give. From germline, CDR1 is TSWWSYY and CDR2 QGS. This CDR3 region has 25 residues. The CDR3 loop is CALGRRRPFLMLVTGGPLYTNKLIF. Written as DNA, the CDR3 is TGTGCTCTTGGGCGTCGTAGGCCTTTCCTAATGTTGGTTACTGGGGGACCGCTGTACACCAATAAACTCATCTTT.

About this clone itself: This probably arose from a read error, given a far larger clone one base away. Other nucleotide sequences from this sample produce the same CDR3. This chain uses TRDV3 with TRDJ1; 13 bases are a match to TRDD3. TCRdb gives no J gene; it was assigned here by matching the DNA to germline. This CDR3 is 22 amino acids long. The germline CDR1 and CDR2 sequences are TVYSNPD and GDNSRS (reference sequence). CDR3 loop: CAFLYSSVLGDTWALGTDKLIF. In DNA form, the CDR3 reads TGCGCCTTCCTTTACTCTTCGGTACTGGGGGATACGTGGGCCTTAGGAACCGATAAACTCATCTTT.

As concerns this clone: TCRdb's entry gives the protein of a much larger clone, which mismatches this DNA's translation at residue 20, likely from a read error; the protein reported here is translated from the DNA. The rearrangement joins TRDV1 to TRDJ1; 9 bases map to TRDD3. The J gene, missing from TCRdb, was assigned here through DNA to germline matching. Germline CDR1 reads TSWWSYY; CDR2 reads QGS. The CDR3 is 24 residues long. The CDR3 loop is CALGEISLYIKLGTGGLYTGKLIF. CDR3 DNA sequence: TGTGCTCTTGGGGAAATTTCCCTTTATATTAAACTCGGTACTGGGGGACTGTACACCGGTAAACTCATCTTT.

This clone was recorded a few times. A read error likely explains why the TCRdb protein, taken from a much larger clone, differs from this DNA's translation at residue 14; the protein shown is translated from the DNA. V gene TRDV1 combines with J gene TRDJ1; 8 bases line up with TRDD3. Since TCRdb gives no J gene, matching the DNA to germline was used here to assign it. With 2 bases clipped from V and 0 bases from J, the junction kept 26 bases outside the gene matches. The CDR3 loop spans 23 amino acids. Germline V gene data show CDR1 as TSWWSYY and CDR2 as QGS. The CDR3 protein is CALGEDLPPGYWGVPGHTDKLIF. CDR3 in DNA: TGTGCTCTTGGGGAAGACCTACCCCCGGGGTACTGGGGGGTACCCGGACACACCGATAAACTCATCTTT.